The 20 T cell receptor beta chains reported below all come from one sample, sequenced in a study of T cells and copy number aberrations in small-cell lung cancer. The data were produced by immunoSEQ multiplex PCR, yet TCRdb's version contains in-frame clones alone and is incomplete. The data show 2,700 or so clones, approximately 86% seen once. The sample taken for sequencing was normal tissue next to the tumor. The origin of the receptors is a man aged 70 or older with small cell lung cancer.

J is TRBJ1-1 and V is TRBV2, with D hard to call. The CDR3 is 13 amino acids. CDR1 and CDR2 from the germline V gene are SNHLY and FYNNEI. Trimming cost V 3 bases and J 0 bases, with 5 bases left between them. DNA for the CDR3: TGTGCCAGCAGTGAGGAGCTGAACACTGAAGCTTTCTTT. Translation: CASSEELNTEAFF.

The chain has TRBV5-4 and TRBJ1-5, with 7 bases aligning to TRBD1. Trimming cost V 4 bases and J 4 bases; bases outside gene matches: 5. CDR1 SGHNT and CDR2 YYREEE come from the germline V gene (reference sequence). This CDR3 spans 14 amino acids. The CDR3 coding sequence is TGTGCCAGCAGCAACAGGGGAGTAAATCAGCCCCAGCATTTT. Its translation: CASSNRGVNQPQHF.

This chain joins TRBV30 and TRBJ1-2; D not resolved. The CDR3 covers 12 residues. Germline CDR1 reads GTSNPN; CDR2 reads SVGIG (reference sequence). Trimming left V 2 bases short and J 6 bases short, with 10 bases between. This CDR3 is CAWSRGLDGYTF. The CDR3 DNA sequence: TGTGCCTGGAGTAGAGGCCTTGATGGCTACACCTTC.

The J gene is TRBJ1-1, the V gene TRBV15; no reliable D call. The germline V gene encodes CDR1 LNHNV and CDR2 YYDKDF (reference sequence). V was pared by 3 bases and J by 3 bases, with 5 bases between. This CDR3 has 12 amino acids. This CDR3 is CATSRGYTEAFF. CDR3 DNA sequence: TGTGCCACCAGCAGGGGGTACACTGAAGCTTTCTTT.

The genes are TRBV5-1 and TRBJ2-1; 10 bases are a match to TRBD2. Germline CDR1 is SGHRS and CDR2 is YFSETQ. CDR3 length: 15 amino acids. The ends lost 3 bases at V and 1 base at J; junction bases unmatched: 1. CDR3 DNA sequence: TGCGCCAGCAGCTCTAGCGGGAGTTCCTACAATGAGCAGTTCTTC. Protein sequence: CASSSSGSSYNEQFF.

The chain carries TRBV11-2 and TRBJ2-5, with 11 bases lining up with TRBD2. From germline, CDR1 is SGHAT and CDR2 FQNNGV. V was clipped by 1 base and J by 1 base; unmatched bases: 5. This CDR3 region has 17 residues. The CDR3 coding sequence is TGTGCCAGCAGCTTAGGAGTGGGGACTAGCGGCCAAGAGACCCAGTACTTC. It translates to CASSLGVGTSGQETQYF.

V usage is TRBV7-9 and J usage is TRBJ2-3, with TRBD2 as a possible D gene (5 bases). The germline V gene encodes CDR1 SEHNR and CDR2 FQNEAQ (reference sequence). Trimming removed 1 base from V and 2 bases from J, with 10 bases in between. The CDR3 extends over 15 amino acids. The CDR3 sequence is CASSLGLTTTDTQYF. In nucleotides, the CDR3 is TGTGCCAGCAGCTTAGGACTAACTACCACAGATACGCAGTATTTT.

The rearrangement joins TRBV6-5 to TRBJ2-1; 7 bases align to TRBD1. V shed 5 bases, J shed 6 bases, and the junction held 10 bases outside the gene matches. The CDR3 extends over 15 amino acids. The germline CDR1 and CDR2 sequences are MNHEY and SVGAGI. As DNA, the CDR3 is TGTGCCAGCAGTCACGACAGGGAAAGTGTCAATGAGCAGTTCTTC. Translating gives CASSHDRESVNEQFF.

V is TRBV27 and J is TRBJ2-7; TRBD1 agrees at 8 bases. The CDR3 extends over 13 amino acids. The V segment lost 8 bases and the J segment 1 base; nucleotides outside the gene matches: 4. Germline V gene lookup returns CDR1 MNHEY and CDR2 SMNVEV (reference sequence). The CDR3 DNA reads TGTGCCAGCGCTACAGGGGGATCCTACGAGCAGTACTTC. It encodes CASATGGSYEQYF.

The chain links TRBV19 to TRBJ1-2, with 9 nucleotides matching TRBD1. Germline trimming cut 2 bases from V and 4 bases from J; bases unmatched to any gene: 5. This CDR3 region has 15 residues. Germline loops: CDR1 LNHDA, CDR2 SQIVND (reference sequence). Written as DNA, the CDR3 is TGTGCCAGTAGTATATCGGGACAGGGTGCCTATGGCTACACCTTC. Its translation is CASSISGQGAYGYTF.

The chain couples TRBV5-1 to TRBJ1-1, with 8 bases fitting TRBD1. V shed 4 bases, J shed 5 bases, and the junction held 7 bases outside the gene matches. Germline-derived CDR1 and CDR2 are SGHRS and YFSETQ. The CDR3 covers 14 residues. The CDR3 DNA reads TGCGCCAGCAGCGGGGGGGACAGGTCGACTGAAGCTTTCTTT. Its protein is CASSGGDRSTEAFF.

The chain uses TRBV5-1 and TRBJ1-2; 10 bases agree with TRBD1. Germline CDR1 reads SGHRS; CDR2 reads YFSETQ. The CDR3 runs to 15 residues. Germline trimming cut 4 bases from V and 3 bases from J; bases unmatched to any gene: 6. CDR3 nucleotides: TGCGCCAGCAGCCTAGGACAGGGGGTTTACTATGGCTACACCTTC. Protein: CASSLGQGVYYGYTF.

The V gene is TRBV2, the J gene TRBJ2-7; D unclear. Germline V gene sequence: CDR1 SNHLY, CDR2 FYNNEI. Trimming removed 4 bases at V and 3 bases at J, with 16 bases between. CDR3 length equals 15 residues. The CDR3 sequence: CASSAGFSKHYEQYF. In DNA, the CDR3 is TGTGCCAGCAGTGCCGGGTTCTCCAAACACTACGAGCAGTACTTC.

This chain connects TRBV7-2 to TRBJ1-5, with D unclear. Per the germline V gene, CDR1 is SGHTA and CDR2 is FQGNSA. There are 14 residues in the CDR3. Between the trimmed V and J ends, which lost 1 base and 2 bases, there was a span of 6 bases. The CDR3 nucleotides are TGTGCCAGCAGCTTAGACGTCGGCAATCAGCCCCAGCATTTT. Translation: CASSLDVGNQPQHF. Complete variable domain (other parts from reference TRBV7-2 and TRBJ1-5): GAGVSQSPSNKVTEKGKDVELRCDPISGHTALYWYRQSLGQGLEFLIYFQGNSAPDKSGLPSDRFSAERTGGSVSTLTIQRTQQEDSAVYLCASSLDVGNQPQHFGDGTRLSIL.

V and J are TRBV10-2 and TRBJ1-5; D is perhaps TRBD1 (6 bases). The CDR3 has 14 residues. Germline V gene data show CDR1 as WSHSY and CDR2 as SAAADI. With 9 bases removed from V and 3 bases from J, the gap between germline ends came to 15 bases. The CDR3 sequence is CASTPGHLNQPQHF. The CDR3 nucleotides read TGCGCCAGTACCCCGGGACATCTCAATCAGCCCCAGCATTTT.

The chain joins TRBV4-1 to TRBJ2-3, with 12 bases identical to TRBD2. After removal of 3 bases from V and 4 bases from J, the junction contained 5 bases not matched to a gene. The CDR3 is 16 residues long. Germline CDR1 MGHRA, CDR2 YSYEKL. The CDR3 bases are TGCGCCAGCAGCCAGCAACTAGCGGGAGGATCAGATACGCAGTATTTT. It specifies CASSQQLAGGSDTQYF.

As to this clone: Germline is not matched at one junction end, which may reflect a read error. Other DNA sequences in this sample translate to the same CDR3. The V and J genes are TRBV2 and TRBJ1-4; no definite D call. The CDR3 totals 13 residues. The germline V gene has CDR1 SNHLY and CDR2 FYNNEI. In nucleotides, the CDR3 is TGTGCCAGCAGTGAGCAGGATAATGAAAAACTATTTTTT. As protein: CASSEQDNEKLFF.

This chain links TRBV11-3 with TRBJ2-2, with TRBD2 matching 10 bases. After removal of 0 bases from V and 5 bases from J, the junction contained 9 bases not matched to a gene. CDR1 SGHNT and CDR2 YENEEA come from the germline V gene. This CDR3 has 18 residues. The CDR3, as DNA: TGTGCCAGCAGCTTAGATTCGTGGCTAGCGGGAGAGACCGGGGAGCTGTTTTTT. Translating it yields CASSLDSWLAGETGELFF.

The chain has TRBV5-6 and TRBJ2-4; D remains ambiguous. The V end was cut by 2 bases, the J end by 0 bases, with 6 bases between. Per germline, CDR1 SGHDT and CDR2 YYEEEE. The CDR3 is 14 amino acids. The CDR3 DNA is TGTGCCAGCAGCTTCATACTAGCCAAAAACATTCAGTACTTC. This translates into CASSFILAKNIQYF. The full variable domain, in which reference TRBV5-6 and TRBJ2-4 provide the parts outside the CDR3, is DAGVTQSPTHLIKTRGQQVTLRCSPKSGHDTVSWYQQALGQGPQFIFQYYEEEERQRGNFPDRFSGHQFPNYSSELNVNALLLGDSALYLCASSFILAKNIQYFGAGTRLSVL.

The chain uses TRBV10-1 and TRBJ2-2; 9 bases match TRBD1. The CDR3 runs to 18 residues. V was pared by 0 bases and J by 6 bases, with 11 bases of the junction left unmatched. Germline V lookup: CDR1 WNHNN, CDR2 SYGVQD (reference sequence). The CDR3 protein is CASSESRTGTGKSGELFF. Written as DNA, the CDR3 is TGCGCCAGCAGTGAGTCAAGAACCGGGACAGGGAAATCCGGGGAGCTGTTTTTT.